Listed below are T cell receptor beta chains from one sample, sequenced in a study of tumor and adjacent non-tumor tissue in lung cancer. TCRdb recomputed calls from the multiplex PCR reads with MiXCR, one row per CDR3 protein. This table has more than 35,000 distinct CDR3 sequences, roughly three fifths appearing once. The material sequenced was distant non-tumor lung tissue. Source of these receptors: a woman aged 40 to 55 with non-small cell lung cancer. Both conserved end residues are part of each CDR3. D genes are given only for firm matches. Clone size appears in some rows only: once, few, many, or a class for an expanded clone.

CSGGGGIVNEKLFF | TGCAGCGGGGGCGGAGGGATTGTAAATGAAAAACTGTTTTTT | TRBV29-1 | many | TRBJ1-4 | .
CASSWLDLSGANVLTF | TGTGCTAGCAGCTGGTTGGACCTCTCTGGGGCCAACGTCCTGACTTTC | TRBV11-2 | . | TRBJ2-6 | .
CASSLGGTGVTLYEQYF | TGCGCCAGCAGCTTAGGAGGGACAGGGGTCACGCTCTACGAGCAGTACTTC | TRBV11-3 | . | TRBJ2-7 | TRBD1
CARSFKGAPNQPQHF | TGTGCCAGGAGCTTCAAAGGGGCACCCAATCAGCCCCAACATTTT | TRBV11-2 | . | TRBJ1-5 | .
CSAATGAAGANVLTF | TGCAGTGCAGCAACAGGGGCAGCTGGGGCCAACGTCCTGACTTTC | TRBV20-1 | . | TRBJ2-6 | TRBD1
CASSYSFGMADEQCF | TGTGCCAGCAGTTACTCGTTTGGTATGGCGGACGAGCAGTGCTTC | TRBV6-2/TRBV6-3 | . | TRBJ2-7 | .
CASNYLSGAQFF | TGTGCCAGCAACTATCTTTCCGGGGCCCAGTTCTTC | TRBV11-1 | . | TRBJ2-1 | .
CASSLGTGPSYERYF | TGTGCCAGCAGCTTGGGGACAGGGCCATCCTACGAGCGGTACTTC | TRBV7-9 | . | TRBJ2-7 | TRBD1
CGMEGVGATQYF | TGCGGCATGGAGGGGGTAGGCGCGACCCAGTACTTC | TRBV29-1 | . | TRBJ2-5 | .
CASKLDRGMNTEALF | TGTGCCAGCAAGCTGGACAGGGGTATGAACACTGAAGCTTTATTT | TRBV6-1 | . | TRBJ1-1 | TRBD1
CVSSLTEGSLPNQPQHF | TGTGTCAGCAGCTTAACAGAGGGGTCCCTACCAAATCAGCCCCAGCATTTT | TRBV12-3/TRBV12-4 | . | TRBJ1-5 | .
CASRSTLTGVNYGYTF | TGTGCCAGCAGATCGACATTAACAGGGGTCAACTACGGCTACACCTTC | TRBV6-2/TRBV6-3 | . | TRBJ1-2 | TRBD1
CASSRGTATDRSPLHF | TGTGCCAGCAGCCGAGGGACAGCCACCGACAGATCACCCCTCCACTTT | TRBV7-8 | many | TRBJ1-6 | TRBD1
CASSSTGAVGAIYF | TGTGCCAGCAGCTCTACAGGGGCGGTCGGTGCCATATATTTT | TRBV7-9 | few | TRBJ1-3 | TRBD1
CVSNHDGDNVLTF | TGTGTCAGCAACCACGACGGGGACAACGTCTTGACTTTC | TRBV7-8 | . | TRBJ2-6 | .
CTSMFQGAWTGELFF | TGTACCAGCATGTTCCAGGGGGCTTGGACCGGGGAGCTGTTTTTT | TRBV11-2 | few | TRBJ2-2 | TRBD1
CASSLMVDQPQHF | TGTGCCAGCAGTTTAATGGTGGATCAGCCCCAGCATTTT | TRBV28 | many | TRBJ1-5 | .
CSAGTGPGEGYTF | TGCAGTGCTGGGACAGGGCCTGGGGAAGGCTACACCTTC | TRBV20-1 | many | TRBJ1-2 | TRBD1
CSVANSGGPDMRYF | TGCAGCGTTGCAAATAGCGGGGGTCCAGATATGCGGTATTTT | TRBV29-1 | . | TRBJ2-3 | TRBD2
CASSPEGETQYF | TGTGCCAGCAGCCCCGAAGGAGAGACCCAGTACTTC | TRBV11-3 | medium-sized | TRBJ2-5 | .